This TCR beta chain stems from a study of blood T cell repertoires in COVID-19. The wider study: Samples taken during acute and convalescent COVID-19 were collected in the United States, Italy and Spain. The cDNA or gDNA used as material had been derived from T cells, B-cell-depleted T cells, or PBMCs.

This clone was found a few times. The CDR3 extends over 13 amino acids. In germline, CDR1 is SGHRS, CDR2 YFSETQ. Trimming shortened V by 5 bases and J by 1 base, and 9 bases separated the two germline ends. In the original processing: Reference gene primer amplification gave estimated nucleated cell counts. The protocol was immunoSEQ multiplex PCR, while the TCRdb copy is restricted to in-frame clones and leaves out a portion. D and trimming come from the DNA, and the V and J calls and clone size come from that table. This sample has about 150,000 clones; approximately 80% occur once, and the top ten carry approximately 3.7%.

The clonotype was recovered from a woman of 80 years or more with acute or convalescent COVID-19. Sequencing was done on a sample of peripheral blood. The rearrangement links TRBV5-1 to TRBJ1-1; a possible D gene is TRBD1 (6 bases). The CDR3 loop reads CASRSGQNTEAFF. Written as DNA, the CDR3 is TGCGCCAGCAGGTCGGGACAGAACACTGAAGCTTTCTTT. Looking up the rest from reference TRBV5-1 and TRBJ1-1 gives the full variable domain: KAGVTQTPRYLIKTRGQQVTLSCSPISGHRSVSWYQQTPGQGLQFLFEYFSETQRNKGNFPGRFSGRQFSNSRSEMNVSTLELGDSALYLCASRSGQNTEAFFGQGTRLTVV.